This T cell receptor beta chain was identified in a study of blood T cell repertoires in COVID-19 (dated by TCRdb to 2020 to 2021). Notes on the research overall: Collaborator samples came from the United States, Italy and Spain and covered acute and convalescent phases of COVID-19. Where HLA class I and class II types were available, the types were taken from metadata supplied by the sample provider, not from assay-based typing. A de-identified subject ID, COVID-19 status, age in years and sex were almost always included in the sample metadata. A freely available public database, intended as a resource for researchers studying the immune response to SARS-CoV-2, is where the repertoires were released. Samples came from the ongoing ImmuneRACE study (first 160 participants) plus 1,254 subjects from 6 global collaborators. The material from the prospective study consisted of cDNA or gDNA derived from T cells, B-cell-depleted T cells, or PBMCs. Deeply sampled blood TCRbeta repertoires from subjects exposed to, actively infected with, or recovered from COVID-19 were included in the dataset. Overall study results and their limits: How much clinical and demographic metadata was included differed by source and by participant, and the metadata was provided uncurated.

A remark on this clone: Its antigen remains undetermined. No much larger clone exists at a distance of one base, and base qualities are not known.

TCRbeta CDR3 regions were amplified from genomic DNA using the immunoSEQ Assay, a bias-controlled multiplex PCR. The paper's data handling went like this. The number of nucleated cells in each sample was estimated by amplification of reference gene primers within the assay. To quantify the absolute abundance of each unique TCRbeta CDR3 rearrangement, sequence reads were collapsed and filtered. For each sample, productive Simpson clonality was calculated by taking the square root of Simpson's diversity index across productive rearrangements. TCRdb obtained this table from immuneACCESS and retained in-frame rearrangements with V and J assigned. These tables miss some clones; where compared with another copy, unresolved V genes account for less than half of the shortfall, and the remainder is unexplained. That table gives V, J and clone size, and the DNA gave D and trimming. The sample records 100,000 to 150,000 clones, less than 90% of which are singletons. About 2.3% of the sample goes to the ten largest clones.

Participants in the prospective study were aged about 18 to 95 years, lived in about two dozen United States geographic areas, and enrolled through a virtual design. In the prospective study, participants were assigned to cohorts based on the clinical history participants reported in a screening survey and a study questionnaire. Recovered participants in ImmuneRACE Cohort 3 were defined by two consecutive negative NP/OP PCR tests, clearance by a healthcare professional, or resolution of symptoms. In the prospective study, whole blood, serum and a nasopharyngeal or oropharyngeal swab were collected from each participant by mobile phlebotomists. Over an approximately 2-month period, participants in the prospective study had the option of providing additional blood draws and questionnaires. Prospective study blood samples were shipped either frozen or at room temperature before DNA extraction. Including cysteine and phenylalanine, the CDR3 has 17 amino acids. Of all the DNA, just the CDR3 is kept, 51 bases in frame from base 1. Looking up the germline V gene yields CDR1 SNHLY and CDR2 FYNNEI. At the junction V is shortened by 3 bases and J by 3 bases, with 18 bases in between.

In this chain, TRBV2 is recombined with TRBJ1-5; the D segment could be TRBD1, given 5 matching bases. The source of this sequence is a woman between 45 and 60 years old who had recovered from COVID-19. Sequenced input: PBMCs or T cells enriched from blood (not recorded which). The sequenced DNA is TGTGCCAGCAGTGAGGTAATGGGGGGTCGCGACAATCAGCCCCAGCATTTT. The resulting protein is CASSEVMGGRDNQPQHF.